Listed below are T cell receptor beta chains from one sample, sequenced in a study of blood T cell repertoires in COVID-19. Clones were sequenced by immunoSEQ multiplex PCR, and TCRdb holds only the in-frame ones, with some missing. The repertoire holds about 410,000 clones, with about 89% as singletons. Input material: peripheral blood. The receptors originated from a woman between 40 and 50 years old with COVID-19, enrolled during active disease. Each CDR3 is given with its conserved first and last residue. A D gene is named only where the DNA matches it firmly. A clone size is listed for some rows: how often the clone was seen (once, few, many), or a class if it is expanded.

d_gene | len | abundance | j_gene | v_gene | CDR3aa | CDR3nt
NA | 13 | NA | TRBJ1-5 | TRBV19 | CASRSGPRNPQHF | TGTGCCAGTAGAAGCGGACCCAGAAATCCCCAGCATTTT
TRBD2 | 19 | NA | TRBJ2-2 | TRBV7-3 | CASSLVPLSSGRSTGELFF | TGTGCCAGCAGCTTAGTCCCCCTCTCTAGCGGGAGATCCACCGGGGAGCTGTTTTTT
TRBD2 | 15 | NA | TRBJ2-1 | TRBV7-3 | CASSLFGQRENEQFF | TGTGCCAGCAGCTTATTCGGACAGCGGGAGAATGAGCAGTTCTTC
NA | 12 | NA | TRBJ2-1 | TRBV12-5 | CASGPPSSEQFF | TGTGCTAGTGGTCCCCCTAGCAGTGAGCAGTTCTTC
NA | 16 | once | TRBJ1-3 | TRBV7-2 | CASSLANGGSGNTIYF | TGTGCCAGCAGCTTAGCGAACGGTGGCTCTGGAAACACCATATATTTT
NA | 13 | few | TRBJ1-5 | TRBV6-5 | CASSLDGDQPQHF | TGTGCCAGCAGTTTGGACGGGGATCAGCCCCAGCATTTT
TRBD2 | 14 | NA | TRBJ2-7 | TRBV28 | CASKGGGTSYEQYF | TGTGCCAGCAAGGGCGGGGGGACCTCCTACGAGCAGTACTTC
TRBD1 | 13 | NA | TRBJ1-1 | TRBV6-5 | CASWDRAGAEAFF | TGTGCCAGCTGGGACAGGGCGGGAGCTGAAGCTTTCTTT
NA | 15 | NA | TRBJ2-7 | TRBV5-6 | CASSLAGGGVGEQYF | TGTGCCAGCAGCTTGGCTGGCGGGGGCGTTGGGGAGCAGTACTTC
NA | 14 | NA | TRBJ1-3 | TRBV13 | CASSLTGQGNTIYF | TGTGCCAGCAGCTTAACGGGTCAGGGAAACACCATATATTTT
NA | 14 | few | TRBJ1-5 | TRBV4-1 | CASSQGQGNQPQHF | TGCGCCAGCAGCCAAGGACAGGGCAATCAGCCCCAGCATTTT
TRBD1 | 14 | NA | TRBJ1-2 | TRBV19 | CASSTPTGDVGYTF | TGTGCCAGTAGTACCCCGACAGGGGATGTTGGCTACACCTTC
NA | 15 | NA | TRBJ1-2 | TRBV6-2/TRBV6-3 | CASSYWSSHNYGYTF | TGTGCCAGCAGTTATTGGAGTAGTCACAACTATGGCTACACCTTC
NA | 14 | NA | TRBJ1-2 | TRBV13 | CASSFFGNNYGYTF | TGTGCCAGCAGCTTCTTCGGTAATAACTATGGCTACACCTTC
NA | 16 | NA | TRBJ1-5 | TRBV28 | CASSPAGAGDNQPQHF | TGTGCCAGCAGTCCCGCGGGGGCTGGGGACAATCAGCCCCAGCATTTT
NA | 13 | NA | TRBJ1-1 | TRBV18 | CASSGTRSTEAFF | TGTGCCAGCTCAGGAACGCGGAGCACTGAAGCTTTCTTT
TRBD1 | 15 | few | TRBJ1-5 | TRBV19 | CASSYGTGKGQPQHF | TGTGCCAGTAGTTACGGGACAGGGAAAGGTCAGCCCCAGCATTTT
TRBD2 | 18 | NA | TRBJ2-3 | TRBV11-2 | CASSTKGLAGEGTDTQYF | TGTGCCAGCAGCACCAAGGGACTAGCGGGAGAGGGCACAGATACGCAGTATTTT